This T cell receptor beta chain was captured by sequencing in a study of T cells in Graves' hyperthyroidism and ophthalmopathy (dated 2019 in TCRdb). Notes on the research overall: Peripheral blood was sampled at the time of initial diagnosis, prior to any treatment. To identify TCR V-J signatures that set the groups apart, the researchers used a discovery cohort of 100 patients, made up of 43 with Graves' ophthalmopathy and some 58 with stable Graves' hyperthyroidism. An independent validation cohort of fewer than 20 hyperthyroidism patients and about 15 patients who later progressed to ophthalmopathy tested prospective prediction of ophthalmopathy. For training and testing, the 100 or so patients in the discovery cohort were randomly divided in a 7:3 ratio. In addition, the study compared T-cell repertoires in thyroid tissue and in blood from roughly six Graves' hyperthyroidism patients. Once sampling was done, hyperthyroidism patients were given methimazole at a starting dose of 30 mg daily, whereas ophthalmopathy patients were given high-dose intravenous methylprednisolone. According to the paper, TCR Vbeta CDR3 sequencing was carried out on 120 to 150 peripheral blood samples, which came from 40 to 45 ophthalmopathy, around 75 hyperthyroidism and about 17 progressor patients.

Hyperthyroidism patients were newly diagnosed, had a disease duration of under 2 months, and were aged 18 to 65 years. Exclusion was applied to patients with uncontrolled infections, other autoimmune diseases, pregnancy or lactation. Diagnoses were established on the basis of clinical symptoms, serum thyroxine and TRAb, thyroid ultrasound, and orbital computed tomography. Blood from progressor patients was drawn when they were first diagnosed with hyperthyroidism, before any ophthalmopathy symptoms appeared. PBMCs were separated from roughly 10 ml of fresh peripheral blood using Ficoll-Paque density gradient centrifugation. Progressor patients were defined as those initially diagnosed with Graves' hyperthyroidism in whom ophthalmopathy developed during follow-up. Total RNA was extracted with Trizol reagent, and quality was checked on an Agilent 2100 Bioanalyzer. In the germline V gene (reference sequence), CDR1 corresponds to LNHDA and CDR2 to SQIVND. Measured from the cysteine to the phenylalanine, the CDR3 is 15 residues long. Only the CDR3 part of the read is kept: 45 bases, read in frame from the first base. Cut back by 3 bases and 0 bases, the V and J ends lie 9 bases apart.

This clonotype showed up just a few times. Its antigen specificity is not known. Qualities for individual bases were not recorded, and no much larger clone is one base off. The TCR beta CDR3 regions were amplified from RNA transcripts. For the first round of RT-PCR on the TCR CDR3, the HTBI primer set was used together with the Qiagen OneStep RT-PCR kit. Libraries were constructed in a second round of multiplex PCR, after which size selection and purification were performed. Paired-end sequencing of the libraries was performed with 100 bp reads on an Illumina HiSeq2000. Under the source paper's analysis protocol: SOAPnuke was used to process the raw data, removing reads that contained adapters or uncalled bases, had a mean Phred below 15, or lacked an exact match to the constant primer or identifier. High-quality paired reads were merged using COPE v1.2.5, and each unique nucleotide sequence was defined as a clonotype. Clonotypes were aligned to IMGT TRBV, TRBD and TRBJ reference segments using MiTCR v1.1. The analysis was restricted to V-J combinations with a frequency above 0.0001, which together covered 99% to 99.2% of the repertoires. A TCS score was defined as the ratio of F50 (clonal expansion) to E x V (chaos), with BLOSUM62-based TCRdist applied between CDR3 peptides within each V-J. Welch's t-statistics and random forest reduced 500 to 650 V-J features to 13, which were used in a naive Bayes classifier (R e1071). Clones were called with MiXCR by TCRdb after fastp trimmed the public reads at Q25, and only in-frame beta chains were retained. Rows merge per CDR3 protein into single entries with the most common DNA and genes. For this entry, the V and J calls and clone size follow TCRdb and not the study's own pipeline. The sample yields some 400,000 distinct CDR3 sequences; approximately 12% were counted once. The ten top clones hold less than 25% of the sample.

Overall study results and their limits: During validation, the model predicted progression to ophthalmopathy a median of approximately 6.5 months ahead of onset, with around 71% sensitivity and almost 75% specificity. No statistical method was used to set the sample size in advance, and investigators knew the group allocation. Blood samples also contained most of the expanded thyroid clonotypes (frequency above 0.001), which suggests that blood repertoires may reflect thyroid immune responses. In cross-validation, a model built on a 13 V-J signature told ophthalmopathy apart from stable hyperthyroidism with 85% to 90% sensitivity and 81% to 82% specificity, and in testing the same model reached 80%/75%.

The sequence was collected from a man aged 25-45 years with Graves' hyperthyroidism that later progressed to Graves' ophthalmopathy. The sequence is built from TRBV19 and TRBJ1-5, with the D segment identity uncertain. Sequenced material: blood. The CDR3 has the sequence CASSIGVYSNQPQHF. The bases are TGTGCCAGTAGTATTGGAGTCTATAGCAATCAGCCCCAGCATTTT.